These T cell receptor beta chains were read from a single sample in a study of CD8 T cells in Susac syndrome. TCRdb passed the immunoSEQ multiplex PCR reads through MiXCR, listing each CDR3 protein once. Of fewer than 150,000 distinct CDR3 sequences in the sample, about 93% were seen once. The sample taken for sequencing was CD8+ T cells from PBMCs. The receptor set was obtained from a human donor in good health. The CDR3 runs from the conserved cysteine through the conserved F or W. The D gene is left open where the match is weak. Size values are once, few and many counts, or a class for expanded clones, and some rows have none.

j_call,v_call,clone_size,d_call,cdr3_aa,cdr3_nt
TRBJ2-1,TRBV20-1,once,TRBD2,CSAKGLAVYNEQFF,TGCAGTGCTAAGGGACTAGCGGTTTACAATGAGCAGTTCTTC
TRBJ2-7,TRBV4-1,.,.,CASSQTPGGSYEQYF,TGCGCCAGCAGCCAAACTCCCGGGGGATCCTACGAGCAGTACTTC
TRBJ2-7,TRBV4-3,.,.,CASSQVGTAYSYEQYF,TGCGCCAGCAGCCAGGTCGGGACGGCGTATTCCTACGAGCAGTACTTC
TRBJ1-2,TRBV9,.,.,CASSVTGRWDYGYTF,TGTGCCAGCAGCGTAACGGGAAGATGGGACTATGGCTACACCTTC
TRBJ2-3,TRBV7-2,.,.,CASSLITGSDTQYF,TGTGCCAGCAGCTTAATAACAGGGTCAGATACGCAGTATTTT
TRBJ2-1,TRBV9,.,.,CVSSGSQRGQGSYNEQFF,TGTGTCAGCAGCGGGAGTCAGAGGGGGCAGGGCTCCTACAATGAGCAGTTCTTC
TRBJ2-1,TRBV28,.,TRBD2,CASSYRTSGTNEQFF,TGTGCCAGCAGTTATCGGACTAGCGGGACAAATGAGCAGTTCTTC
TRBJ2-1,TRBV4-2,.,.,CASSQVGRVNEQFF,TGTGCCAGCAGCCAAGTGGGCAGGGTCAATGAGCAGTTCTTC
TRBJ1-5,TRBV28,.,TRBD1,CASPSTGAQPQHF,TGTGCCAGCCCTTCGACAGGGGCTCAGCCCCAGCATTTT
TRBJ2-7,TRBV27,.,.,CASSPDSRHSYEQYF,TGTGCCAGCAGTCCTGACAGTAGGCACTCCTACGAGCAGTACTTC
TRBJ1-5,TRBV5-4,.,.,CASSLDGTQPQHF,TGTGCCAGCAGCTTGGACGGTACTCAGCCCCAGCATTTT
TRBJ2-7,TRBV27,.,.,CASSLSRTVVYEQYF,TGTGCCAGCAGTTTATCCAGGACAGTCGTCTACGAGCAGTACTTC
TRBJ2-1,TRBV7-6,.,TRBD2,CASSSGLAGSEQFF,TGTGCCAGCAGCTCTGGACTAGCGGGGAGTGAGCAGTTCTTC
TRBJ2-7,TRBV9,.,TRBD1,CASSGDSSYEQYF,TGTGCCAGCAGCGGGGACAGTTCCTACGAGCAGTACTTC
TRBJ2-7,TRBV7-9,.,TRBD1,CASSSTGTGEREQYF,TGTGCCAGCAGCTCAACCGGGACAGGGGAACGCGAGCAGTACTTC
TRBJ1-1,TRBV30,.,.,CAWSPEAFF,TGTGCCTGGAGCCCTGAAGCTTTCTTT
TRBJ2-7,TRBV16,.,TRBD2,CASSPLGGHYEQYF,TGTGCCAGCAGCCCTTTGGGAGGGCACTACGAGCAGTACTTC
TRBJ2-1,TRBV29-1,.,.,CSVGGGNEQFF,TGCAGCGTTGGAGGGGGGAATGAGCAGTTCTTC
TRBJ1-1,TRBV5-1,once,.,CASSSQTGTTEAFF,TGCGCCAGCAGCTCCCAAACAGGCACCACTGAAGCTTTCTTT
TRBJ2-7,TRBV28,.,.,CASTPRAHDEQYF,TGTGCCAGCACCCCTAGGGCCCACGACGAGCAGTACTTC
TRBJ2-2,TRBV18,.,.,CASSPQRNTGELFF,TGTGCCAGCTCACCACAAAGGAACACCGGGGAGCTGTTTTTT
TRBJ2-7,TRBV6-1,few,.,CASRVPGRAYEQYF,TGTGCCAGCAGGGTCCCCGGGCGGGCCTACGAGCAGTACTTC
TRBJ2-1,TRBV7-8,.,.,CASSFLLEGSSYNEQFF,TGTGCCAGCAGCTTCCTCCTGGAGGGATCCTCCTACAATGAGCAGTTCTTC
TRBJ2-3,TRBV27,once,.,CASSLSSYTDTQYF,TGTGCCAGCAGTTTATCGTCCTACACAGATACGCAGTATTTT
TRBJ1-4,TRBV9,once,.,CASSPGTAENEKLFF,TGTGCCAGCAGCCCAGGGACCGCTGAGAATGAAAAACTGTTTTTT
TRBJ2-1,TRBV29-1,.,TRBD2,CSVGSGRAAEQFF,TGCAGCGTCGGTAGCGGGAGGGCTGCTGAGCAGTTCTTC
TRBJ2-3,TRBV27,once,.,CASSHLLTDTQYF,TGTGCCAGCAGTCACTTACTCACAGATACGCAGTATTTT
TRBJ2-5,TRBV7-8,.,TRBD2,CASSPTSGRTETQYF,TGTGCCAGCAGCCCTACTAGCGGGAGGACGGAGACCCAGTACTTC
TRBJ2-7,TRBV20-1,few,.,CSARGGLSYEQYF,TGCAGTGCTAGAGGGGGACTTTCCTACGAGCAGTACTTC
TRBJ2-7,TRBV24-1,.,TRBD1,CATSEAGGYEQYF,TGTGCCACCAGTGAAGCAGGGGGCTACGAGCAGTACTTC
TRBJ1-5,TRBV5-6,.,.,CASSTGTGGQPQHF,TGTGCCAGCAGCACCGGGACCGGTGGGCAGCCCCAGCATTTT
TRBJ1-5,TRBV12-3/TRBV12-4,.,.,CASSLGPGGNQPQHF,TGTGCCAGCAGTTTAGGGCCAGGGGGCAATCAGCCCCAGCATTTT
TRBJ1-5,TRBV20-1,.,.,CSASHPDSNQPQHF,TGCAGTGCTAGCCACCCGGACAGCAATCAGCCCCAGCATTTT
TRBJ2-7,TRBV3-1,.,.,CASSQYSVEQYF,TGTGCCAGCAGCCAATACTCTGTCGAGCAGTACTTC
TRBJ2-1,TRBV9,.,TRBD2,CASSVGASGYNEQFF,TGTGCCAGCAGCGTAGGGGCTAGCGGTTACAATGAGCAGTTCTTC
TRBJ2-3,TRBV19,.,.,CATGQTTDTQYF,TGTGCCACAGGACAGACCACAGATACGCAGTATTTT
TRBJ2-7,TRBV14,.,.,CASSQTSGLIYEQYF,TGTGCCAGCAGCCAAACCTCCGGGCTTATCTACGAGCAGTACTTC
TRBJ2-5,TRBV12-3/TRBV12-4,.,.,CASSFELSGQETQYF,TGTGCCAGCAGTTTTGAATTGAGTGGTCAAGAGACCCAGTACTTC
TRBJ1-1,TRBV3-1,.,.,CASHGGTEAFF,TGTGCCAGCCATGGGGGGACTGAAGCTTTCTTT
TRBJ2-1,TRBV4-2,.,.,CASSQDSLAAYNEQFF,TGTGCCAGCAGCCAAGATAGCCTAGCAGCATACAATGAGCAGTTCTTC
TRBJ2-2,TRBV4-1,few,.,CASSQGRNTGELFF,TGCGCCAGCAGCCAGGGCAGGAACACCGGGGAGCTGTTTTTT
TRBJ2-1,TRBV29-1,.,.,CSVEGLPPYNEQFF,TGCAGCGTAGAGGGACTTCCGCCCTACAATGAGCAGTTCTTC
TRBJ2-5,TRBV9,once,.,CASSPTGWGPQETQYF,TGTGCCAGCAGCCCCACAGGGTGGGGACCTCAAGAGACCCAGTACTTC
TRBJ2-3,TRBV29-1,.,TRBD2,CSVVVAGEEDTQYF,TGCAGCGTTGTTGTAGCGGGAGAAGAAGATACGCAGTATTTT
TRBJ1-1,TRBV24-1,.,.,CASQSRGGTEAFF,TGTGCCTCGCAATCTAGGGGCGGCACTGAAGCTTTCTTT
TRBJ2-3,TRBV20-1,.,TRBD2,CSPGLALPDTQYF,TGCAGCCCGGGACTAGCGTTGCCAGATACGCAGTATTTT
TRBJ1-5,TRBV12-3/TRBV12-4,.,.,CASSAGTPASNQPQHF,TGTGCCAGCAGTGCCGGGACTCCCGCGAGTAATCAGCCCCAGCATTTT
TRBJ1-5,TRBV25-1,.,.,CASSEGLNQPQHF,TGTGCCAGCAGTGAAGGGCTGAATCAGCCCCAGCATTTT
TRBJ2-7,TRBV7-9,.,.,CASSINTYEQYF,TGTGCCAGCAGCATAAACACCTACGAGCAGTACTTC
TRBJ2-1,TRBV15,once,.,CATSINPQEKQFF,TGTGCCACCAGCATTAACCCGCAGGAAAAGCAGTTCTTC
TRBJ2-1,TRBV29-1,.,.,CSVASYEQFF,TGCAGCGTTGCTAGTTATGAGCAGTTCTTC
TRBJ2-5,TRBV9,.,TRBD1,CASSVQTGGMETQYF,TGTGCCAGCAGCGTACAGACAGGGGGCATGGAGACCCAGTACTTC
TRBJ2-6,TRBV6-2/TRBV6-3,.,.,CASSYSAIDSGANVLTF,TGTGCCAGCAGTTACTCGGCGATAGACTCTGGGGCCAACGTCCTGACTTTC
TRBJ2-7,TRBV2,.,.,CASNQLEQYF,TGTGCCAGCAATCAGCTCGAGCAGTACTTC
TRBJ2-4,TRBV19,.,.,CASGDVPVRYF,TGTGCCAGTGGAGACGTACCTGTACGGTACTTC